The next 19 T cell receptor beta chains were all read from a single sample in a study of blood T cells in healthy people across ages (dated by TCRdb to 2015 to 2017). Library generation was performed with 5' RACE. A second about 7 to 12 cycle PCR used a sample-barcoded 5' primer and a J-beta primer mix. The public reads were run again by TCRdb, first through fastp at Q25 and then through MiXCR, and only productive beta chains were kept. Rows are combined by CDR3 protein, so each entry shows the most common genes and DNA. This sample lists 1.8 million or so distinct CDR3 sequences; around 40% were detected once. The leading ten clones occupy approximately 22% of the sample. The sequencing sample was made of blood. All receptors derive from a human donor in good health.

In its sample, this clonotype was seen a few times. CDR3 in DNA: TGCGCCAGCAGCTTTTCCGGGACTAGCGGGTACGAGCAGTACTTC. It is translated as CASSFSGTSGYEQYF. The chain links TRBV5-1 to TRBJ2-7; TRBD2 agrees at 12 bases. This CDR3 is 15 amino acids long. Germline CDR1 is SGHRS and CDR2 is YFSETQ. The junction had 4 bases not matched to a gene; V was cut back by 2 bases and J by 4 bases.

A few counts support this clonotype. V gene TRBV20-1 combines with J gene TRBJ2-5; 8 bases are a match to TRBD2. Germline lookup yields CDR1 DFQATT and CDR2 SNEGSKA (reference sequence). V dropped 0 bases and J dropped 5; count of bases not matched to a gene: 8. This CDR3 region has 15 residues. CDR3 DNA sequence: TGCAGTGCTAGAGAACAGCGGGGGTTTGGGGAGACCCAGTACTTC. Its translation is CSAREQRGFGETQYF.

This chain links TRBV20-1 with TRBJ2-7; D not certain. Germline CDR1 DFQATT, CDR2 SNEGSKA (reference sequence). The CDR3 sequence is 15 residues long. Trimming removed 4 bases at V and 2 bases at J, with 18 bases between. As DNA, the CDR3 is TGCAGTGCTACCGACTTGGAGCTAGGCACCTACGAGCAGTACTTC. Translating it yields CSATDLELGTYEQYF.

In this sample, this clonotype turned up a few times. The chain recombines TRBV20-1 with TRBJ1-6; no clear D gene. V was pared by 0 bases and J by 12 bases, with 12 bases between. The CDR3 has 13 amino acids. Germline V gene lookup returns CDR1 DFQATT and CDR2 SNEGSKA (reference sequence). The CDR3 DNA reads TGCAGTGCTAGAGATGGGAGGATCGGACCCCTCCACTTT. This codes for CSARDGRIGPLHF.

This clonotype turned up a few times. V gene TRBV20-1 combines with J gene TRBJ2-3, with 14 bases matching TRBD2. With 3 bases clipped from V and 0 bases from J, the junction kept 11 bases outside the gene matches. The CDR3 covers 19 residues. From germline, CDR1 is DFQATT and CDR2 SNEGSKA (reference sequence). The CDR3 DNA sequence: TGCAGTGCTAGCAAGGGACTAGCGGGGGCCCTCCTTAGCACAGATACGCAGTATTTT. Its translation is CSASKGLAGALLSTDTQYF.

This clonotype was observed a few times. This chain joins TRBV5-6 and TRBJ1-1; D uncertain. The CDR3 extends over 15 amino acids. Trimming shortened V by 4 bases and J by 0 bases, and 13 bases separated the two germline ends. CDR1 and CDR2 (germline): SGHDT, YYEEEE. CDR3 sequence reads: CASSRPPGMNTEAFF. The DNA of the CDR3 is TGTGCCAGCAGCCGACCGCCCGGAATGAACACTGAAGCTTTCTTT.

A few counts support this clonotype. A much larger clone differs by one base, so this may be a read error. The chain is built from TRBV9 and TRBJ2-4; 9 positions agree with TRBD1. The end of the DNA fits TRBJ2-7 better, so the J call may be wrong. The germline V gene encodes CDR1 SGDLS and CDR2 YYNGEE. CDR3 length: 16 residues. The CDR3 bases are TGTACCAGCAGGGGTTTAGGTGGGACAGGGATATACGAGCAGTACTTC. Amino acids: CTSRGLGGTGIYEQYF.

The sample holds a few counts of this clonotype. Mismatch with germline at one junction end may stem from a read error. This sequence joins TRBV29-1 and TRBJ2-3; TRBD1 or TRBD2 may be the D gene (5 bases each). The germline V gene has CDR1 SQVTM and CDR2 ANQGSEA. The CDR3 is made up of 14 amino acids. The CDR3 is CSAQNRDFTGTQYF. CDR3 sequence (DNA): TGCAGCGCGCAAAACCGGGATTTCACAGGTACGCAGTATTTT.

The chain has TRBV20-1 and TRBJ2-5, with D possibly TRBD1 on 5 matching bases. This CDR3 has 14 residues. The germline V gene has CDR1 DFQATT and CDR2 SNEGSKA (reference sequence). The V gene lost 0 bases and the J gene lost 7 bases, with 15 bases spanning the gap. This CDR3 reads CSARDLGEYGTQYF. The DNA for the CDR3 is TGCAGTGCTAGAGATCTAGGGGAATACGGGACCCAGTACTTC.

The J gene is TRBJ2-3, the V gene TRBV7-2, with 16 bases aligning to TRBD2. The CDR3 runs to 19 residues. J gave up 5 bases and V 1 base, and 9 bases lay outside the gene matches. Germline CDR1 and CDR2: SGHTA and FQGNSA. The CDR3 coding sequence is TGTGCCAGCAGCTTAGGACCGGGACTAGCGGGGGGGCCTGAAGATACGCAGTATTTT. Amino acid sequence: CASSLGPGLAGGPEDTQYF.

CDR3 sequence (DNA): TGTGCCAGCAGCTTAGGCCCGACTAGTTCAGATACGCAGTATTTT. Its translation: CASSLGPTSSDTQYF. The chain joins TRBV11-3 to TRBJ2-3; D perhaps matches TRBD2 (6 bases). Germline-derived CDR1 and CDR2 are SGHNT and YENEEA. The CDR3 runs 15 residues. V dropped 1 base and J dropped 4 bases, with 12 bases sitting between them.

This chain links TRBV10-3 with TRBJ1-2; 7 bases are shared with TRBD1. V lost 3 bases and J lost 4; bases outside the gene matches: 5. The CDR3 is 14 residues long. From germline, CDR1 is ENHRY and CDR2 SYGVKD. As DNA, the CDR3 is TGTGCCATCAGTGAAACAGGGGACACCTATGGCTACACCTTC. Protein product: CAISETGDTYGYTF.

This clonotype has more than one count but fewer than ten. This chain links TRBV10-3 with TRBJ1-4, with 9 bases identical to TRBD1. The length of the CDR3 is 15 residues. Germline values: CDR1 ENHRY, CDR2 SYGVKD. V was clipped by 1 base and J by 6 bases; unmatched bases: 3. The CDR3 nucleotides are TGTGCCATCAGTGAGTGGGGACAGGGAGATGAAAAACTGTTTTTT. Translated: CAISEWGQGDEKLFF.

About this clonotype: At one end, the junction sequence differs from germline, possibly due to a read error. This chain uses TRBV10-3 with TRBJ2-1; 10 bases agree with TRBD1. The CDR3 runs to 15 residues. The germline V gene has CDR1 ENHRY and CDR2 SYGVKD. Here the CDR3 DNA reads TGTGCCAACAGTCCTAGACAGGGGGCGCAGAATGAGCAGTTCTTC. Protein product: CANSPRQGAQNEQFF.

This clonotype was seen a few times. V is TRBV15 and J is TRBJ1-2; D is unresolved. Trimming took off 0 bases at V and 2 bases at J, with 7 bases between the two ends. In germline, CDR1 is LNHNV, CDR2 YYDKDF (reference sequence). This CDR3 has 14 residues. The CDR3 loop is CATSRDRSNYGYTF. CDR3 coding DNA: TGTGCCACCAGCAGAGATCGAAGCAACTATGGCTACACCTTC.

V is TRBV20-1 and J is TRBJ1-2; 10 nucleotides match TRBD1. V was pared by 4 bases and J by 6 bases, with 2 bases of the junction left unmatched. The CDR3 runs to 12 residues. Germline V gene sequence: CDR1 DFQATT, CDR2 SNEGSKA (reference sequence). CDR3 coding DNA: TGCAGTGCTATGGACAGGGGGGATGGCTACACCTTC. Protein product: CSAMDRGDGYTF.

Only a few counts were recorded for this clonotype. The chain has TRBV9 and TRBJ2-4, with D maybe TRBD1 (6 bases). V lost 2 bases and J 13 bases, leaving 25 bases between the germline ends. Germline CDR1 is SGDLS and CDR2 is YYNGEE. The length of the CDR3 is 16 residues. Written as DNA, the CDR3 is TGTGCCAGCAGCGTCGAACAGGGATTCCTCAACAATGAGCAGTACTTC. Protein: CASSVEQGFLNNEQYF. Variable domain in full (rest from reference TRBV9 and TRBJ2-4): DSGVTQTPKHLITATGQRVTLRCSPRSGDLSVYWYQQSLDQGLQFLIQYYNGEERAKGNILERFSAQQFPDLHSELNLSSLELGDSALYFCASSVEQGFLNNEQYFGAGTRLSVL.

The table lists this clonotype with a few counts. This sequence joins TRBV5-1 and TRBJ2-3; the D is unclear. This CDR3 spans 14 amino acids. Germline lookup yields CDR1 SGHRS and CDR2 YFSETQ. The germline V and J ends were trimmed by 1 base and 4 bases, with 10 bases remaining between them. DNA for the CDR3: TGCGCCAGCAGCTTGCGTCCTACCCCAGATACGCAGTATTTT. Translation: CASSLRPTPDTQYF. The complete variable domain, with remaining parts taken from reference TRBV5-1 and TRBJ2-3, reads KAGVTQTPRYLIKTRGQQVTLSCSPISGHRSVSWYQQTPGQGLQFLFEYFSETQRNKGNFPGRFSGRQFSNSRSEMNVSTLELGDSALYLCASSLRPTPDTQYFGPGTRLTVL.

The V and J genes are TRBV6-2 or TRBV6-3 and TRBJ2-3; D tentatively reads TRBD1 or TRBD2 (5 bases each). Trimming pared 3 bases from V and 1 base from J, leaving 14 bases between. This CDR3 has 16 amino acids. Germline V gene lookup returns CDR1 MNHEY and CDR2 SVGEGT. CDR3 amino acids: CASSYLRVGGTDTQYF. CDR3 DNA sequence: TGTGCCAGCAGTTATTTGCGGGTAGGGGGCACAGATACGCAGTATTTT.